This T cell receptor (beta chain) appears in the sequencing data of a study of cytomegalovirus exposure and HLA in healthy donors. Study as a whole: Within the Caucasian-associated ancestry cluster were roughly 79% of the roughly 400 genotyped donors. Study findings and constraints: A later analysis linked a missense variant in DCLRE1C to the trimming of TCR beta V and J genes. A later analysis showed HLA-associated TCR beta chains outstripping equally common others in clonal expansion. Rarity held for most TCR sequences, but there were some public TCRs that occurred in many donors.

As concerns this clone: Its antigen is unidentified.

CDR3 length: 16 amino acids. V lost 4 bases, J lost 3 bases, and 17 bases lay in between. Germline CDR1 is SGHVS and CDR2 is FNYEAQ. Use of 60 Vbeta and 13 Jbeta primers characterized the PCR. TCRdb's copy holds only in-frame clones and misses some; the assay was immunoSEQ multiplex PCR. This repertoire shows approximately 150,000 clones, roughly three quarters found once; its top ten account for roughly 1.4%. The sequence came from a man aged 60 to 69 in good health and CMV-seronegative. The sequenced sample consisted of PBMCs. The V gene is TRBV7-6, the J gene TRBJ2-3; D perhaps matches TRBD1 (6 bases). The CDR3 bases are TGTGCCAGCAGCTCCTCGTCGGTTAGGGGGACAGATACGCAGTATTTT. This encodes CASSSSSVRGTDTQYF.